This T cell receptor beta chain emerged from a study of blood T cell repertoires in COVID-19. At the level of the study: Spain, Italy and the United States supplied samples that represented acute and convalescent COVID-19. The analysed material was cDNA or gDNA that came from T cells, B-cell-depleted T cells, or PBMCs.

CDR3 size: 15 residues. Germline CDR1 is LNHDA and CDR2 is SQIVND (reference sequence). Trimming cost V 5 bases and J 6 bases; bases outside gene matches: 8. In the source study's methods: Estimated nucleated cell counts came from reference gene primer amplification. Assay used: immunoSEQ multiplex PCR; TCRdb lists only in-frame clones, some missing. That table furnishes V, J and clone size, whereas the DNA furnished D and trimming. The sample lists around 250,000 clones, approximately 91% occurring once. Everyone who took part was roughly 18 to 89 years old, and they came from 24 US areas. The V call is TRBV19, the J call TRBJ2-4; 9 nucleotides match TRBD2. This sequence was found in a human donor in a cohort exposed to, infected with or recovered from COVID-19 (not recorded which). The donor label of this sample is uncertain. Sequencing was carried out using PBMCs or T cells enriched from blood (not recorded which). The DNA of the CDR3 is TGTGCCAGTAGTGCGCAAGCGGGGGGAAGAAACATTCAGTACTTC. It translates to CASSAQAGGRNIQYF.